The 17 T cell receptor beta chains below were found in one sample sequenced in a study of breast tumors, draining lymph nodes, adjacent tissues. Axillary draining lymph nodes of breast cancer patients supplied the node samples. MiXCR, applied by TCRdb to the multiplex PCR reads, yields one record per CDR3 protein. In the table there are 100,000 or so distinct CDR3 sequences, 21% of which are singletons. Source material: axillary lymph node tissue. The receptors shown here come from a female donor with breast cancer. Some clones in this sample may be carry-over from other donors' samples.

This clonotype showed up many times. The CDR3 protein is CASSLVLLADDTGELFF. Here the CDR3 DNA reads TGTGCCAGCAGCTTAGTATTGTTAGCGGACGACACCGGGGAGCTGTTTTTT. This chain links TRBV7-2 with TRBJ2-2; possibly TRBD2 for D (6 bases). CDR3 length: 17 residues. From germline, CDR1 is SGHTA and CDR2 FQGNSA. Trimming removed 1 base at V and 3 bases at J, with 15 bases between.

V usage is TRBV7-6 and J usage is TRBJ2-3, with 12 bases identical to TRBD2. The V gene end was trimmed by 5 bases and the J gene end by 2 bases; junction bases not matched to a gene: 8. The CDR3 runs 17 residues. Germline V gene sequence: CDR1 SGHVS, CDR2 FNYEAQ. Here the CDR3 reads CASSETLAGGITDTQYF. The CDR3 region has the DNA TGTGCCAGCAGCGAGACACTAGCGGGGGGCATCACAGATACGCAGTATTTT.

In this sample, this clonotype turned up many times. The V and J genes are TRBV6-1 and TRBJ1-2; 7 bases align to TRBD1. Trimming removed 6 bases from V and 8 bases from J; junction bases left unmatched: 6. The CDR3 covers 12 residues. Per the germline V gene, CDR1 is MNHNS and CDR2 is SASEGT. The CDR3 reads CASREGAEGYTF. CDR3 bases: TGTGCCAGCAGGGAGGGGGCGGAGGGCTACACCTTC.

This rearrangement joins TRBV18 to TRBJ2-2; D unclear. From germline, CDR1 is KGHSH and CDR2 LQKENI. V lost 1 base, J lost 0 bases, and 9 bases lay in between. The CDR3 runs 16 residues. CDR3 protein: CASSPLLGPNTGELFF. The CDR3 DNA is TGTGCCAGCTCACCACTATTAGGGCCGAACACCGGGGAGCTGTTTTTT.

This clonotype was recorded at least ten times. In DNA form, the CDR3 reads TGTGCCAGCAGCCCAGAGGGTGCGACCCAGTACTTC. As protein: CASSPEGATQYF. The chain couples TRBV7-8 to TRBJ2-5, with D possibly TRBD2 on 5 matching bases. Germline V lookup: CDR1 SGHVS, CDR2 FQNEAQ. There are 12 residues in the CDR3. The V end was cut by 5 bases, the J end by 7 bases, with 11 bases between.

This clonotype came up many times. The V and J genes are TRBV4-2 and TRBJ2-1, with D unresolved. V lost 0 bases to trimming and J lost 5 bases, with 8 bases between them. Per germline, CDR1 LGHNA and CDR2 YNFKEQ. The CDR3 totals 14 residues. CDR3 nucleotides: TGTGCCAGCAGCCAAGACCGTGTAAACAATGAGCAGTTCTTC. Its translation: CASSQDRVNNEQFF.

This clonotype was recorded many times. CDR3 region: CASRHGQVNEQFF. CDR3 in DNA: TGTGCCAGCAGGCACGGACAGGTCAACGAGCAGTTCTTC. This chain uses TRBV11-2 with TRBJ2-1; 7 bases are shared with TRBD1. Per the germline V gene, CDR1 is SGHAT and CDR2 is FQNNGV. V gave up 6 bases and J gave up 10 bases; unmatched junction bases: 9. The CDR3 contains 13 residues.

The genes are TRBV24-1 and TRBJ1-4; D gene ambiguous. From germline, CDR1 is KGHDR and CDR2 SFDVKD. This CDR3 comprises 14 residues. V lost 7 bases and J lost 5, with 13 bases in between. CDR3 sequence: CATRGFGSNEKLFF. Written as DNA, the CDR3 is TGTGCCACCAGGGGGTTTGGATCCAATGAAAAACTGTTTTTT.

A word on this clonotype: A much larger clone lies a single base off, so this may be a read error. This sequence joins TRBV6-5 and TRBJ2-1, with D tentatively TRBD2 (6 bases). Germline V CDR1 and CDR2: MNHEY, SVGAGI. This CDR3 is built from 18 residues. The V and J ends lost 11 bases and 1 base respectively, with 27 bases between them. The CDR3 DNA is TGTGCCGCGACAACGGAGGGGAGGCGGGGACTTTCCTACAATGAGCAGTTCTTC. Translating it yields CAATTEGRRGLSYNEQFF.

This clonotype was counted ten times or more. V usage is TRBV20-1 and J usage is TRBJ2-7; unclear D gene. From germline, CDR1 is DFQATT and CDR2 SNEGSKA (reference sequence). Trimming left V 6 bases short and J 0 bases short, with 15 bases between. The CDR3 spans 14 residues. The DNA for the CDR3 is TGCAGTGCGCGAAGCGCGGAAAGCTCCTACGAGCAGTACTTC. Its protein product is CSARSAESSYEQYF.

In the case of this clonotype: Being one base from a much bigger clone, this may be a read error. The V and J genes are TRBV11-2 and TRBJ2-1; 9 bases map to TRBD2. The germline V gene has CDR1 SGHAT and CDR2 FQNNGV. The length of the CDR3 is 17 residues. CDR3 nucleotides: TGTGCCAGCACTCCCCGGCTAGCGGGAAATCTTGGGAATGAGCCGTTCTTC. Translated: CASTPRLAGNLGNEPFF.

This clonotype showed up many times. The rearrangement uses TRBV5-4 and TRBJ1-2, with a possible D match to TRBD1 (5 bases). CDR1 and CDR2 from the germline V gene are SGHNT and YYREEE (reference sequence). Trimming shortened V by 0 bases and J by 6 bases, and 12 bases separated the two germline ends. This CDR3 is 14 amino acids long. CDR3 sequence reads: CASSLAAGDDGYTF. Written as DNA, the CDR3 is TGTGCCAGCAGCTTGGCTGCGGGGGACGATGGCTACACCTTC.

Only a few counts were recorded for this clonotype. The chain joins TRBV3-1 to TRBJ1-2; D perhaps matches TRBD1 (6 bases). Germline-derived CDR1 and CDR2 are LGHDT and YNNKEL (reference sequence). The V gene lost 1 base and the J gene lost 8 bases, with 20 bases spanning the gap. CDR3 length: 16 residues. DNA for the CDR3: TGTGCCAGCAGCCAAGCCGGTCTGGGGGCAAGGTCCGGCTACACCTTC. Translated: CASSQAGLGARSGYTF.

This clonotype was counted ten times or more. The CDR3 DNA reads TGTGCCAGCAGTTGGACTCTTAGGGAGCAGTACTTC. Protein product: CASSWTLREQYF. The V gene is TRBV28, the J gene TRBJ2-7; D is perhaps TRBD2 (5 bases). V was cut by 4 bases and J by 7 bases, with 11 bases left in between. This CDR3 region has 12 residues. CDR1 is MDHEN and CDR2 is SYDVKM in the germline V gene.

Concerning this clonotype itself: This may be a read error, as it is one base from a much larger clone. CDR3 protein: CAGSLMTGRDGYTF. CDR3 nucleotides: TGCGCCGGCAGCTTGATGACAGGGAGAGATGGCTACACCTTC. The chain couples TRBV5-1 to TRBJ1-2; 7 bases align to TRBD1. CDR1 and CDR2 (germline): SGHRS, YFSETQ. CDR3 length equals 14 residues.

Ten or more counts support this clonotype. The chain uses TRBV12-3 or TRBV12-4 and TRBJ2-2; 8 bases align to TRBD2. V dropped 8 bases and J dropped 0; count of bases not matched to a gene: 5. The CDR3 has 15 amino acids. CDR3 sequence reads: CASVAGGTNTGELFF. For the CDR3, the DNA is TGTGCCAGCGTGGCGGGAGGTACGAACACCGGGGAGCTGTTTTTT.

This clonotype appeared many times. The gene calls are TRBV3-1 and TRBJ2-7; D might be TRBD1 or TRBD2, each matching 6 bases. The CDR3 is 12 amino acids. Trimming shortened V by 4 bases and J by 6 bases, and 10 bases separated the two germline ends. The germline V gene encodes CDR1 LGHDT and CDR2 YNNKEL (reference sequence). CDR3 region: CASSLRGVEQYF. The CDR3 region has the DNA TGTGCCAGCAGCCTAAGGGGGGTCGAGCAGTACTTC.